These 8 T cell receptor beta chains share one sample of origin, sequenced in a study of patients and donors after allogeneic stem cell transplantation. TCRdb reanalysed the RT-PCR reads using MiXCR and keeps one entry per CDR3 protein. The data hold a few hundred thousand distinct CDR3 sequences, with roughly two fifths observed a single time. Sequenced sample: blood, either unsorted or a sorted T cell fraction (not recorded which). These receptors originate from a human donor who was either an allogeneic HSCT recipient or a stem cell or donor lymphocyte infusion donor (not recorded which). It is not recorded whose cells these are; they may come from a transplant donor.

The CDR3 reads CASSLVGGTNEKLFF. In nucleotides, the CDR3 is TGCGCCAGCAGCTTGGTTGGGGGAACTAATGAAAAACTGTTTTTT. This sequence joins TRBV5-1 and TRBJ1-4, with TRBD1 as a possible D gene (5 bases). There are 15 residues in the CDR3. Germline CDR1 is SGHRS and CDR2 is YFSETQ. Trimming took off 0 bases at V and 1 base at J, with 7 bases between the two ends.

This CDR3 is CAWSGTGVRGSYNEQFF. The CDR3 DNA reads TGTGCCTGGAGCGGTACGGGCGTGAGGGGGTCCTACAATGAGCAGTTCTTC. This chain joins TRBV30 and TRBJ2-1; D perhaps matches TRBD1 (6 bases). CDR1 and CDR2 (germline): GTSNPN, SVGIG (reference sequence). There are 17 residues in the CDR3. V lost 3 bases and J 1 base, leaving 19 bases between the germline ends. Based on the CDR3 plus reference TRBV30 and TRBJ2-1, the full variable domain is SQTIHQWPATLVQPVGSPLSLECTVEGTSNPNLYWYRQAAGRGLQLLFYSVGIGQISSEVPQNLSASRPQDRQFILSSKKLLLSDSGFYLCAWSGTGVRGSYNEQFFGPGTRLTVL.

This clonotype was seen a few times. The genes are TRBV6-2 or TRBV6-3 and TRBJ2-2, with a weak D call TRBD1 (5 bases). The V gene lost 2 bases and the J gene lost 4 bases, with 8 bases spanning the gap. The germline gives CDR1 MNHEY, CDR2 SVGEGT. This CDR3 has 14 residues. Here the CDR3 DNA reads TGTGCCAGCAGTTACAGCAGGGCCACCGGGGAGCTGTTTTTT. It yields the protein CASSYSRATGELFF.

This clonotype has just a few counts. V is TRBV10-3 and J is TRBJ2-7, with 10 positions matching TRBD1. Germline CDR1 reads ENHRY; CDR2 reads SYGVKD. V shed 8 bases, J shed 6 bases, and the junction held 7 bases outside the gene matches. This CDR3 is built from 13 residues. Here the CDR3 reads CAIFGTGAAEQYF. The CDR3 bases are TGTGCCATCTTCGGGACAGGGGCCGCCGAGCAGTACTTC.

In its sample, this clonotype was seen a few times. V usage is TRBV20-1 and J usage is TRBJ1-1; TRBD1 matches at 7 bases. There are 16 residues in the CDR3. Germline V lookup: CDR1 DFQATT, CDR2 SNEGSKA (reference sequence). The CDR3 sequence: CSAGGTSGRMNTEAFF. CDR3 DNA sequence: TGCAGCGCAGGGGGGACAAGCGGCCGGATGAACACTGAAGCTTTCTTT.

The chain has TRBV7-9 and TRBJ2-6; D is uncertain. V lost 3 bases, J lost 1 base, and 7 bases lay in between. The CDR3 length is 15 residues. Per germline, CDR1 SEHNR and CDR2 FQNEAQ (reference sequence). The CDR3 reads CASSFIRSGANVLTF. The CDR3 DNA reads TGTGCCAGCAGCTTTATACGTTCTGGGGCCAACGTCCTGACTTTC.

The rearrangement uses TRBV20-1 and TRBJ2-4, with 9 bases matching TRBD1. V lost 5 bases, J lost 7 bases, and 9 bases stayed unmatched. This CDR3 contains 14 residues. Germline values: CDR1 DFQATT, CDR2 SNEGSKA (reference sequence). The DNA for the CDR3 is TGCAGTGCTCAGAGGTGGGACAGGGAGAACATTCAGTACTTC. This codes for CSAQRWDRENIQYF.

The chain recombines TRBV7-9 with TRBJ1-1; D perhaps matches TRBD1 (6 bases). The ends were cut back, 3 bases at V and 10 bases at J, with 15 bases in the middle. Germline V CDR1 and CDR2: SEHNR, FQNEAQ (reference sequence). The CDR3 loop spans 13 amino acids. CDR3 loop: CASSFAGAQVAFF. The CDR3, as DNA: TGTGCCAGCAGCTTCGCGGGGGCTCAAGTAGCTTTCTTT.